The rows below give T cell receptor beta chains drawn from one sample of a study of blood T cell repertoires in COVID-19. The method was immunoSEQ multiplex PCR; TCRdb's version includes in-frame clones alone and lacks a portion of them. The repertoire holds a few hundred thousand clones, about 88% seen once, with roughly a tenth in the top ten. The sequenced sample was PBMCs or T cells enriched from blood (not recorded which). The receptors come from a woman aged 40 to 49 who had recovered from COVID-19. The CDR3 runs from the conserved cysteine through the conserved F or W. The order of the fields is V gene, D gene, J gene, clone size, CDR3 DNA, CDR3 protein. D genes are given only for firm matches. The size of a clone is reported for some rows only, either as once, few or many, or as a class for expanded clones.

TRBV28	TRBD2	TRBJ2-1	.	TGTGCCAGCAGTTTAGGCGGGGGTTCGATGTACAATGAGCAGTTCTTC	CASSLGGGSMYNEQFF
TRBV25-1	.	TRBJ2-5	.	TGTGCCAGCAGTGATATGGAGACCCAGTACTTC	CASSDMETQYF
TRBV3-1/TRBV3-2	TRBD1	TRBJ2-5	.	TGTGCCAGCAGCCAAGGAGAGACAGGGCAAGAGACCCAGTACTTC	CASSQGETGQETQYF
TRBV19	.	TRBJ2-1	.	TGTGCCAGTAGTCTCCACCGGGACTCCCTCCGGGGTGAGCAGTTCTTC	CASSLHRDSLRGEQFF
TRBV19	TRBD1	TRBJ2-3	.	TGTGCCAGTAGCCCTAGGGACAGGGGCACAGATACGCAGTATTTT	CASSPRDRGTDTQYF
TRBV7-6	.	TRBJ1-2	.	TGTGCCAGCAGCGGAGGGACTATCTATGGCTACACCTTC	CASSGGTIYGYTF
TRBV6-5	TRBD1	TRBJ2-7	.	TGTGCCAGCAGTTACACTGGACAGGGAACCTACGAGCAGTACTTC	CASSYTGQGTYEQYF
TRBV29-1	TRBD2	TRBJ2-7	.	TGCAGCGTTGGGGGTAGCGGGCTCTACGAGCAGTACTTC	CSVGGSGLYEQYF
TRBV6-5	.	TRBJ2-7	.	TGTGCCAGCAGTTACGGTGCGCAAAGCTCCTACGAGCAGTACTTC	CASSYGAQSSYEQYF
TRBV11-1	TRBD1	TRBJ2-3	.	TGTGCCAGCAGCCCCGGGACAGGGAGAGATACGCAGTATTTT	CASSPGTGRDTQYF
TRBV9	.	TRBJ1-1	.	TGTGCCAGCAGCGTAGCAGGGTTGAACACTGAAGCTTTCTTT	CASSVAGLNTEAFF
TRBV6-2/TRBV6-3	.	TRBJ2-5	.	TGTGCCAGCAGTTGGGCATCCGGGGATGAGGAGACCCAGTACTTC	CASSWASGDEETQYF
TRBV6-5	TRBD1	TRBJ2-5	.	TGTGCCAGCAGTTCCCCCGGACAGGGCCAAGAGACCCAGTACTTC	CASSSPGQGQETQYF
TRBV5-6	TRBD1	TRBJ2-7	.	TGTGCCAGCAGCTGGGGACCGGGACAGGGGACCTACGAGCAGTACTTC	CASSWGPGQGTYEQYF
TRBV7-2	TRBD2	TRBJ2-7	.	TGTGCCAGCAGCTTAGTCGGGAGGAGCTCCTACGAGCAGTACTTC	CASSLVGRSSYEQYF
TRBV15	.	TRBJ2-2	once	TGTGCCACCAGTCCGTCCCGGTACACCGGGGAGCTGTTTTTT	CATSPSRYTGELFF
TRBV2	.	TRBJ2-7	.	TGTGCCAGCACCGCCGAGTACGAGCAGTACTTC	CASTAEYEQYF
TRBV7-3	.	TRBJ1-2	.	TGTGCCAGCAGCCAGTCAGGCGCCTATGGCTACACCTTC	CASSQSGAYGYTF
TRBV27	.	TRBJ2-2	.	TGTGCCAGCAGTAAAAGGACTACGTGGGACGTGGGGGAGCTGTTTTTT	CASSKRTTWDVGELFF
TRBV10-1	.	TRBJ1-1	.	TGCGCCAGCACCGAAATCAGGGCGGGGGACACTGAAGCTTTCTTT	CASTEIRAGDTEAFF
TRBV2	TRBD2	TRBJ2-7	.	TGTGCCAGCAGATGGACTAGCGGGGGATCCTACGAGCAGTACTTC	CASRWTSGGSYEQYF
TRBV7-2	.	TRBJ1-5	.	TGTGCCAGCAGCTTTTCTCCGTACAGGTGGCCCAATCAGCCCCAGCATTTT	CASSFSPYRWPNQPQHF
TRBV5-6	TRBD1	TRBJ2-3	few	TGTGCCAGCAGCACCCGGGACAGGGGGTCAGATACGCAGTATTTT	CASSTRDRGSDTQYF
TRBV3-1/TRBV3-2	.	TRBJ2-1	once	TGTGCCAGCAGCCAAGATTTAAATCTCCTACAGCAGTTCTTC	CASSQDLNLLQQFF
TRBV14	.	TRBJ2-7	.	TGTGCCAGCAGCCTCGAGGCTAGGGGGTGGGACGAGCAGTACTTC	CASSLEARGWDEQYF
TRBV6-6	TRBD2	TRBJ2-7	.	TGTGCCAGTCAGCGGGACCCTACCTACGAGCAGTACTTC	CASQRDPTYEQYF
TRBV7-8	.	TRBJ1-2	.	TGTGCCAGCAGCCCCGGGGGGCCGCATACTAACTATGGCTACACCTTC	CASSPGGPHTNYGYTF
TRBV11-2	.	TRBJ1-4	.	TGTGCCAGCAGCTCGGGGACTGATGAAAAACTGTTTTTT	CASSSGTDEKLFF
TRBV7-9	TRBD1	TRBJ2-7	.	TGTGCCAGCAGCCCCCGGGACAGGGGAGGCGAGCAGTACTTC	CASSPRDRGGEQYF
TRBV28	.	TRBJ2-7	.	TGTGCCAGCAGTTTCCCCACCGGTGGCTACGAGCAGTACTTC	CASSFPTGGYEQYF
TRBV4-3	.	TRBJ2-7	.	TGCGCCAGCAGCCAAGATACAAGTTTCTACGAGCAGTACTTC	CASSQDTSFYEQYF
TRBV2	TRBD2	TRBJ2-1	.	TGTGCCAGCTCCGACCGGAGCGGGGGGACGCACAATGAGCAGTTCTTC	CASSDRSGGTHNEQFF
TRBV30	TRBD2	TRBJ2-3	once	TGTGCCTGGACCCCGAGGCTAGCGGGCCCAGATACGCAGTATTTT	CAWTPRLAGPDTQYF
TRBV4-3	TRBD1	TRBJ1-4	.	TGCGCCAGCAGCGACTTGGGACAGGGAAAAGAAAAACTGTTTTTT	CASSDLGQGKEKLFF
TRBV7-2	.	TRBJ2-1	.	TGTGCCAGCAGCTTAGCGGCCCAGTACAATGAGCAGTTCTTC	CASSLAAQYNEQFF
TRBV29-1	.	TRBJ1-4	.	TGCAGCATCCGAGAGGTGGCTAATGAAAAACTGTTTTTT	CSIREVANEKLFF
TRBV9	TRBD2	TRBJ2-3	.	TGTGCCAGCAGCGTAAGACTAGCGGGGGCGTCGGGCACAGATACGCAGTATTTT	CASSVRLAGASGTDTQYF
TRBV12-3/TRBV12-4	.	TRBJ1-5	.	TGTGCCAGCAGTTTTAAGGGAGATCAGCCCCAGCATTTT	CASSFKGDQPQHF
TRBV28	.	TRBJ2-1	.	TGTGCCAGCAGTTGGACAGCCCCCTACAATGAGCAGTTCTTC	CASSWTAPYNEQFF
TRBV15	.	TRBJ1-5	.	TGTGCCACCAGCAGATCTAGAGGAGGGTCTAATCAGCCCCAGCATTTT	CATSRSRGGSNQPQHF
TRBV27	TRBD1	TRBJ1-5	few	TGTGCCAGCAGTTTATACGGACAGGTAGGGCAGCCCCAGCATTTT	CASSLYGQVGQPQHF
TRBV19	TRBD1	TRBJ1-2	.	TGTGCCAGTAGTATACCCCCGGGACAGGCAAACTATGGCTACACCTTC	CASSIPPGQANYGYTF
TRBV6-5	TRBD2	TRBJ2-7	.	TGTGCCAGCAGGAGGGGAGGGGCCCTCTACGAGCAGTACTTC	CASRRGGALYEQYF
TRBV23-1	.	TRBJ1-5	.	TGCGCCAGCAGTCAGCACAGGGCTACGGGACAGCCCCAGCATTTT	CASSQHRATGQPQHF
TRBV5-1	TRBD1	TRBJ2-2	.	TGCGCCAGCAGCTTGGACCGGACAGGGGAGTTTGAGCTGTTTTTT	CASSLDRTGEFELFF
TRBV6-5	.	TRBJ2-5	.	TGTGCCAGCAGTCCCAGGACTGGAGAAGAGACCCAGTACTTC	CASSPRTGEETQYF
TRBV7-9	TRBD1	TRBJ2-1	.	TGTGCCAGCAACGAAAACAGGGGGTACCCCAATGAGCAGTTCTTC	CASNENRGYPNEQFF
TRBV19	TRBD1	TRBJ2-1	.	TGTGCCAGCTCCCGGGACAGGGGGAATGAGCAGTTCTTC	CASSRDRGNEQFF
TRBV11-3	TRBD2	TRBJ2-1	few	TGTGCCAGCAGCTTAATGCTAGCGGGAGGTGAGCAGTTCTTC	CASSLMLAGGEQFF
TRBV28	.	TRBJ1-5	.	TGTGCCAGCAGCCTGAGTAGCGATAGCAATCAGCCCCAGCATTTT	CASSLSSDSNQPQHF